This is a list of T cell receptor beta chains from one sample in a study of PD-L1 blockade in urothelial cancer. Data came from immunoSEQ multiplex PCR; TCRdb stores just in-frame clones and leaves some out. There are about 95,000 clones in the sample; around 90% occur only once, and 1.5% to 2% lies in the top ten. The sample was PBMCs, taken around atezolizumab (anti-PD-L1) treatment. Source of these receptors: a man aged 55 to 70 with urothelial cancer. Both conserved end residues are part of each CDR3. Each record gives: J gene, clone size, V gene, D gene, CDR3 protein, CDR3 DNA. The D gene is left open where the match is weak. Size is omitted from some rows. Given values are once, few, many or a class for expanded clones.

J: TRBJ2-7; size: .; V: TRBV9; D: TRBD2; CDR3: CASSEGGTSPYEQYF; DNA: TGTGCCAGCAGCGAGGGGGGGACTAGTCCCTACGAGCAGTACTTC
J: TRBJ2-1; size: .; V: TRBV12-1; D: .; CDR3: CASSGKTSGGLLNEQFF; DNA: TGTGCCAGCAGCGGCAAGACTAGCGGGGGGCTTTTAAATGAGCAGTTCTTC
J: TRBJ2-7; size: few; V: TRBV19; D: .; CDR3: CASSQGHTYEQYF; DNA: TGTGCCAGTAGTCAGGGACACACCTACGAGCAGTACTTC
J: TRBJ2-3; size: .; V: TRBV19; D: .; CDR3: CASPSDTQYF; DNA: TGTGCCAGCCCTAGCGATACGCAGTATTTT
J: TRBJ2-7; size: .; V: TRBV7-2; D: TRBD2; CDR3: CASSVAGTSGYEQYF; DNA: TGTGCCAGCAGCGTCGCCGGGACTAGCGGCTACGAGCAGTACTTC
J: TRBJ2-5; size: .; V: TRBV28; D: .; CDR3: CASSPVATGTQETQYF; DNA: TGTGCCAGCAGTCCAGTAGCGACAGGTACCCAAGAGACCCAGTACTTC
J: TRBJ2-3; size: .; V: TRBV7-9; D: TRBD2; CDR3: CASSRTVQSGRNTDTQYF; DNA: TGTGCCAGCAGCCGTACTGTACAGAGCGGGAGAAATACAGATACGCAGTATTTT
J: TRBJ2-3; size: .; V: TRBV6-1; D: .; CDR3: CASRTTGGADTQYF; DNA: TGTGCCAGCAGGACGACAGGCGGCGCAGATACGCAGTATTTT
J: TRBJ2-1; size: .; V: TRBV28; D: .; CDR3: CASSSGAEGNNEQFF; DNA: TGTGCCAGCAGCTCCGGCGCGGAGGGAAACAATGAGCAGTTCTTC
J: TRBJ2-5; size: .; V: TRBV30; D: .; CDR3: CAWRASSLSVRETQYF; DNA: TGTGCCTGGAGGGCTAGTTCCCTCAGCGTTCGGGAGACCCAGTACTTC
J: TRBJ2-7; size: .; V: TRBV2; D: .; CDR3: CASSEEGIGEQYF; DNA: TGTGCCAGCAGTGAAGAAGGCATCGGGGAGCAGTACTTC
J: TRBJ2-6; size: .; V: TRBV4-2; D: .; CDR3: CASSPQAPSGANVLTF; DNA: TGTGCCAGCAGCCCACAGGCCCCCTCTGGGGCCAACGTCCTGACTTTC
J: TRBJ2-4; size: .; V: TRBV6-1; D: .; CDR3: CAGRGAAKNIQYF; DNA: TGTGCAGGGAGGGGGGCTGCCAAAAACATTCAGTACTTC
J: TRBJ2-1; size: .; V: TRBV5-1; D: TRBD2; CDR3: CASSTTSGAAYNEQFF; DNA: TGCGCCAGCAGCACTACTAGCGGGGCGGCCTACAATGAGCAGTTCTTC
J: TRBJ2-4; size: .; V: TRBV5-1; D: TRBD1; CDR3: CASTETGSGGNIQYF; DNA: TGCGCCAGCACAGAGACAGGGTCCGGTGGAAACATTCAGTACTTC
J: TRBJ2-7; size: .; V: TRBV4-1; D: TRBD1; CDR3: CASSQPDRASYEQYF; DNA: TGCGCCAGCAGCCAACCGGACAGGGCCTCCTACGAGCAGTACTTC
J: TRBJ2-2; size: .; V: TRBV7-9; D: TRBD2; CDR3: CASSLERGVPNTGELFF; DNA: TGTGCCAGCAGCTTGGAACGGGGGGTCCCGAACACCGGGGAGCTGTTTTTT
J: TRBJ1-2; size: .; V: TRBV11-2; D: TRBD1; CDR3: CASSLDGGQMGYGYTF; DNA: TGTGCCAGCAGCTTAGATGGGGGACAGATGGGGTATGGCTACACCTTC
J: TRBJ2-5; size: .; V: TRBV29-1; D: TRBD2; CDR3: CSVPSSGEETQYF; DNA: TGCAGCGTTCCGTCTAGCGGGGAAGAGACCCAGTACTTC
J: TRBJ2-2; size: few; V: TRBV7-2; D: TRBD1; CDR3: CASSGSGTVGTGELFF; DNA: TGTGCCAGCAGCGGATCCGGGACAGTAGGGACCGGGGAGCTGTTTTTT
J: TRBJ2-7; size: .; V: TRBV1; D: .; CDR3: CTSSQPIPGQGKNEQYF; DNA: TGCACCAGCAGCCAACCCATTCCGGGACAGGGTAAAAACGAGCAGTACTTC
J: TRBJ2-5; size: .; V: TRBV9; D: TRBD2; CDR3: CASSAPTGRGGHETQYF; DNA: TGTGCCAGCAGCGCCCCGACGGGGCGGGGGGGCCACGAGACCCAGTACTTC
J: TRBJ2-3; size: .; V: TRBV30; D: .; CDR3: CAWSDPGSIDTQYF; DNA: TGTGCCTGGAGTGACCCGGGGAGCATAGATACGCAGTATTTT
J: TRBJ1-4; size: .; V: TRBV7-9; D: .; CDR3: CASTTDLREKLFF; DNA: TGTGCCAGCACCACTGACCTGCGGGAAAAACTGTTTTTT
J: TRBJ2-5; size: .; V: TRBV28; D: .; CDR3: CASSLPGEETQYF; DNA: TGTGCCAGCAGCCTCCCAGGGGAAGAGACCCAGTACTTC
J: TRBJ2-2; size: once; V: TRBV18; D: .; CDR3: CASSPLGDSHTGELFF; DNA: TGTGCCAGCTCACCACTTGGGGACTCCCACACCGGGGAGCTGTTTTTT
J: TRBJ2-2; size: .; V: TRBV28; D: TRBD2; CDR3: CASSSTSGRAGELFF; DNA: TGTGCCAGCAGTTCGACTAGCGGGAGGGCCGGGGAGCTGTTTTTT
J: TRBJ1-2; size: .; V: TRBV2; D: .; CDR3: CASSYTDRINGYTF; DNA: TGTGCCAGCAGCTACACAGACAGGATTAATGGCTACACCTTC
J: TRBJ1-2; size: .; V: TRBV7-9; D: .; CDR3: CASSSSGGEYGYTF; DNA: TGTGCCAGCAGTTCCTCCGGCGGAGAATATGGCTACACCTTC
J: TRBJ2-1; size: .; V: TRBV7-9; D: TRBD1; CDR3: CASSFGDSPYNEQFF; DNA: TGTGCCAGCAGCTTCGGGGACAGCCCCTACAATGAGCAGTTCTTC
J: TRBJ2-1; size: .; V: TRBV5-4; D: TRBD1; CDR3: CASSTAKTGGLNEQFF; DNA: TGTGCCAGCAGCACGGCTAAGACAGGGGGCTTAAATGAGCAGTTCTTC
J: TRBJ2-7; size: .; V: TRBV4-3; D: TRBD1; CDR3: CASSQDSGGYEQYF; DNA: TGCGCCAGCAGCCAAGACTCAGGGGGCTACGAGCAGTACTTC
J: TRBJ2-3; size: .; V: TRBV28; D: TRBD1; CDR3: CASSLRTGRRDTQYF; DNA: TGTGCCAGCAGTCTTAGGACAGGGAGGAGAGATACGCAGTATTTT
J: TRBJ2-7; size: .; V: TRBV5-1; D: TRBD2; CDR3: CASSPTSGISYEQYF; DNA: TGCGCCAGCAGCCCTACTAGCGGGATCTCCTACGAGCAGTACTTC
J: TRBJ2-1; size: .; V: TRBV7-2; D: TRBD2; CDR3: CASSLELRGEQFF; DNA: TGTGCCAGCAGCTTAGAATTGCGGGGGGAGCAGTTCTTC
J: TRBJ1-3; size: .; V: TRBV30; D: TRBD1; CDR3: CAWRGTGRFGNTIYF; DNA: TGTGCCTGGAGGGGGACAGGGAGGTTTGGAAACACCATATATTTT